This T cell receptor (beta chain) originates from a study of glioma-infiltrating T cells after dendritic cell vaccination. Looking at the study overall: Treatment, given 2003 to 2012, was autologous tumor lysate-pulsed dendritic cell vaccination.

Sequencing used immunoSEQ multiplex PCR; TCRdb keeps in-frame clones, though not all of them. In the table there are approximately 50,000 clones, more than 70% of which are singletons. The CDR3 length is 19 residues. Unmatched junction bases numbered 19, after V lost 1 base and J lost 3 bases. From germline, CDR1 is GTSNPN and CDR2 SVGIG (reference sequence). Described time point: after dendritic cell vaccination, including at tumor progression/relapse. Patients had residual fresh-frozen tumor tissue and more than two years of survival data. Comment on this clone: This sample includes further DNA sequences coding for the same CDR3.

The clonotype comes from a human donor with glioblastoma. Sequencing used blood, obtained after dendritic cell vaccination. The gene calls are TRBV30 and TRBJ2-7, with 9 bases matching TRBD2. CDR3 DNA: TGTGCCTGGAGTGCCTCACCGGGGGCCGCTAAGCGGGGGGTCTACGAGCAGTACTTC. Its protein product is CAWSASPGAAKRGVYEQYF.